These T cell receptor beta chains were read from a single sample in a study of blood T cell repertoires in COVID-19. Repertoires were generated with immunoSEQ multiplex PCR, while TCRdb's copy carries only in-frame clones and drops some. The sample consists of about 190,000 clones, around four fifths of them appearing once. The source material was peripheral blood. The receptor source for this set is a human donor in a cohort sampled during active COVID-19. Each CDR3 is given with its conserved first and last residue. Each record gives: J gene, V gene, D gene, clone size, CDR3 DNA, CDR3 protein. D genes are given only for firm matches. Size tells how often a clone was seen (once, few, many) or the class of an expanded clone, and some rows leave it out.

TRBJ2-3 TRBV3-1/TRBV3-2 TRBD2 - TGTGCCAGCAGGCCGGGACTAGCGGGTCCAGATACGCAGTATTTT CASRPGLAGPDTQYF
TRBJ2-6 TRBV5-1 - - TGCGCCAGCAGCTTGGTGCAGGGGACCTACTCTGGGGCCAACGTCCTGACTTTC CASSLVQGTYSGANVLTF
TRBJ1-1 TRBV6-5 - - TGTGCCAGCAACTTACGGGTTACCACTGAAGCTTTCTTT CASNLRVTTEAFF
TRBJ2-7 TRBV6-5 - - TGTGCCAGCAGTCCGACAGTACCCTACGAGCAGTACTTC CASSPTVPYEQYF
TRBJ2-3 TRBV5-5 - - TGTGCCAGCAGCTTGGAGGCCAGGGGGGGCACAGATACGCAGTATTTT CASSLEARGGTDTQYF
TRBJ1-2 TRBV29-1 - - TGCAGCGTTGAACTGACAGTTACTAACTATGGCTACACCTTC CSVELTVTNYGYTF
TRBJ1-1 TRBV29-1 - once TGCAGCGTTGTTCTGGGTAGCGCTTTCTTT CSVVLGSAFF
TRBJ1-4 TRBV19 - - TGTGCCAGTACCGACAGGAGAGGTGAAAAACTGTTTTTT CASTDRRGEKLFF
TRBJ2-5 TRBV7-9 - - TGTGCCAGCAGTTTTTCAAGCCCAGAGACCCAGTACTTC CASSFSSPETQYF
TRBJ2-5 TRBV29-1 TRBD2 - TGCAGCGTTGCCCGGCTAGCGGTCCAAGAGACCCAGTACTTC CSVARLAVQETQYF
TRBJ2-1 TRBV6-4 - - TGTGCCAGCAGTGACTCAGGGGGGGCGAAATACAATGAGCAGTTCTTC CASSDSGGAKYNEQFF
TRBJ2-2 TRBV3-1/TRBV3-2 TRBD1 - TGTGCCAGCAGCCAAGGGAGACAGGGATACACCGGGGAGCTGTTTTTT CASSQGRQGYTGELFF
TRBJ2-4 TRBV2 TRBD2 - TGTGCCAGCAGCGGGATAGCGGGAGGGGGAAACATTCAGTACTTC CASSGIAGGGNIQYF
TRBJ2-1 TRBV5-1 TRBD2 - TGCGCCAGCAGCCAAAGCGGGGACTACAATGAGCAGTTCTTC CASSQSGDYNEQFF
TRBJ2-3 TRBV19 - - TGTGCCAGCGCGGACAGTTCTAGCACAGATACGCAGTATTTT CASADSSSTDTQYF